The 4 T cell receptor beta chains presented below share a single source sample, sequenced in a study of OX40 agonist ivuxolimab in advanced cancers. Method: immunoSEQ multiplex PCR; TCRdb's copy keeps in-frame clones and lacks some. The data show 25,000 to 35,000 clones, around 88% seen once. The material was CD4+ or CD8+ T cells sorted from blood, obtained in a trial of the OX40 agonist ivuxolimab. The receptors were gathered from an adult with an advanced solid tumor such as melanoma, head and neck, liver or kidney cancer.

V and J are TRBV29-1 and TRBJ2-7; 9 bases agree with TRBD1. This CDR3 is 15 amino acids long. Germline V CDR1 and CDR2: SQVTM, ANQGSEA. After removal of 1 base from V and 2 bases from J, the junction contained 6 bases not matched to a gene. CDR3 region: CSVEVWDRDPYEQYF. The CDR3 bases are TGCAGCGTTGAAGTCTGGGACAGGGACCCCTACGAGCAGTACTTC.

The chain has TRBV7-6 and TRBJ2-7; perhaps TRBD1 as D (5 bases). Germline lookup yields CDR1 SGHVS and CDR2 FNYEAQ. The CDR3 runs 13 residues. V lost 1 base, J lost 2 bases, and 6 bases lay in between. CDR3 sequence: CASSLGQPYEQYF. The DNA of the CDR3 is TGTGCCAGCAGCTTAGGACAGCCCTACGAGCAGTACTTC.

The rearrangement links TRBV28 to TRBJ1-4; TRBD1 agrees at 7 bases. The CDR3 sequence is 15 residues long. In germline, CDR1 is MDHEN, CDR2 SYDVKM. V gave up 5 bases and J gave up 8 bases; unmatched junction bases: 11. The CDR3 region is CASSTLQGREEKLFF. CDR3 bases: TGTGCCAGCAGTACCTTACAGGGGAGAGAGGAAAAACTGTTTTTT.

In this sample, this clone turned up a few times. The chain employs TRBV9 and TRBJ2-5; possibly TRBD2 for D (6 bases). Germline assignment: CDR1 SGDLS and CDR2 YYNGEE. This CDR3 has 15 amino acids. The V and J ends lost 4 bases and 5 bases respectively, with 18 bases between them. CDR3 residues: CASSPLAGRRETQYF. The CDR3 region has the DNA TGTGCCAGCAGCCCCCTGGCGGGGCGGAGGGAGACCCAGTACTTC.